What follows are 8 T cell receptor beta chains derived from one specimen sequenced in a study of T cells in Graves' hyperthyroidism and ophthalmopathy. Authors of the study amplified TCR beta CDR3 regions from RNA transcripts. A first-round RT-PCR of the TCR CDR3 used the HTBI primer set. Via MiXCR, TCRdb re-called the multiplex PCR reads, giving one row per CDR3 protein. The repertoire holds 540,000 or so distinct CDR3 sequences, with around 16% as singletons. Sequencing was done on a sample of blood. The receptors come from a woman between 25 and 40 years old with Graves' hyperthyroidism.

This clonotype was seen once. The rearrangement joins TRBV3-1 to TRBJ2-1, with 8 bases matching TRBD2. V shed 3 bases and J 4 bases; nucleotides not matched to a gene: 2. The germline V gene has CDR1 LGHDT and CDR2 YNNKEL (reference sequence). The CDR3 is 14 amino acids. The CDR3 loop reads CASSQREEYNEQFF. CDR3 sequence (DNA): TGTGCCAGCAGCCAGCGGGAGGAGTACAATGAGCAGTTCTTC.

There are many counts of this clonotype. The germline gene is not matched at one end of the junction; a read error may be the cause. The rearrangement links TRBV7-7 to TRBJ2-1; 8 bases are shared with TRBD2. Germline V lookup: CDR1 SSHAT, CDR2 FNYEAQ (reference sequence). This CDR3 has 16 residues. The CDR3 DNA reads TGTGCTAGCAGCCCCACCCGGGGGGGGAAGAACAATGAGCAGTTCTTC. Translation: CASSPTRGGKNNEQFF.

This clonotype occurred a few times. V is TRBV10-3 and J is TRBJ2-2; perhaps D is TRBD1 or TRBD2 (5 bases each). Germline V lookup: CDR1 ENHRY, CDR2 SYGVKD. The CDR3 loop spans 17 amino acids. Trimming removed 4 bases at V and 2 bases at J, with 17 bases between. CDR3 sequence: CAISALTGTKNTGELFF. The CDR3 nucleotides read TGTGCCATCAGTGCTCTTACCGGGACCAAAAACACCGGGGAGCTGTTTTTT.

The sample holds many counts of this clonotype. The rearrangement links TRBV27 to TRBJ2-1; D call uncertain. The CDR3 is 12 amino acids. Per the germline V gene, CDR1 is MNHEY and CDR2 is SMNVEV (reference sequence). Trimming took 7 bases from V and 5 from J, leaving 9 bases between them. Written as DNA, the CDR3 is TGTGCCAGCACTGGGCAGAACAATGAGCAGTTCTTC. This sequence encodes CASTGQNNEQFF.

This clonotype was counted ten times or more. This chain links TRBV2 with TRBJ1-5; D not resolved. Between the trimmed V and J ends, which lost 3 bases and 4 bases, there was a span of 7 bases. CDR3 length equals 13 residues. CDR1 and CDR2 from the germline V gene are SNHLY and FYNNEI. This chain's CDR3 is CASSETGNQPQHF. The CDR3 bases are TGTGCCAGCAGTGAGACGGGGAATCAGCCCCAGCATTTT.

This clonotype was seen at least ten times. V and J are TRBV30 and TRBJ2-7, with 9 bases that match TRBD2. This CDR3 comprises 12 residues. With 7 bases clipped from V and 0 bases from J, the junction kept 1 base outside the gene matches. Germline V gene sequence: CDR1 GTSNPN, CDR2 SVGIG (reference sequence). The CDR3 nucleotides are TGTGCCTCACTAGCGGGCTCCTACGAGCAGTACTTC. Protein sequence: CASLAGSYEQYF.

This clonotype was found many times. The chain couples TRBV6-2 or TRBV6-3 to TRBJ1-5; D not certain. In germline, CDR1 is MNHEY, CDR2 SVGEGT. Trimming shortened V by 2 bases and J by 3 bases, and 14 bases separated the two germline ends. This CDR3 is 16 amino acids long. The CDR3 sequence is CASSYPSRAFNQPQHF. The CDR3 DNA reads as TGTGCCAGCAGTTACCCGTCACGGGCGTTCAATCAGCCCCAGCATTTT.

This clonotype has a count of ten or more. V usage is TRBV30 and J usage is TRBJ2-2, with D unclear. Trimming pared 4 bases from V and 9 bases from J, leaving 9 bases between. Germline V gene data show CDR1 as GTSNPN and CDR2 as SVGIG (reference sequence). CDR3 size: 11 residues. CDR3 sequence: CAWTVGRELFF. For the CDR3, the DNA is TGTGCCTGGACTGTGGGAAGGGAGCTGTTTTTT.